These T cell receptor beta chains were read from a single sample in a study. One entry per CDR3 protein, called by TCRdb with MiXCR from the 5' RACE reads. The sample carries around 34,000 distinct CDR3 sequences, about a quarter recorded once. Source material: tumor-infiltrating Tregs sorted from the breast tumor. The receptors come from a female donor with breast cancer. CDR3s include the opening cysteine and the closing phenylalanine or tryptophan. D genes are given only for firm matches. Size values are once, few and many counts, or a class for expanded clones, and some rows have none.

j_call clone_size d_call v_call cdr3_nt cdr3_aa
TRBJ2-4 many TRBD2 TRBV6-6 TGTGCCAGCAGTCCGGGGGGTTCAAACATTCAGTACTTC CASSPGGSNIQYF
TRBJ2-3 few . TRBV4-1 TGCGCCAGCAGCCAAGATTCTGGGTTTGGTGGCACAGATACGCAGTATTTT CASSQDSGFGGTDTQYF
TRBJ1-1 many . TRBV15 TGTGCCACCAGCAGAGATCGGGGGGGGACTGAAGCTTTCTTT CATSRDRGGTEAFF
TRBJ2-7 . . TRBV7-9 TGTGCCAGCGGCTTAGATGCCACATACGAGCAGTACTTC CASGLDATYEQYF
TRBJ2-1 many TRBD2 TRBV5-1 TGCGCCAGCAGCCCGGGACTAGCATATGATGAGCAGTTCTTC CASSPGLAYDEQFF
TRBJ1-2 many TRBD1 TRBV12-3/TRBV12-4 TGTGCCAGCAGCTTTGGACAGGACCCTGGGGGCTACACCTTC CASSFGQDPGGYTF
TRBJ2-1 many TRBD2 TRBV7-8 TGTGCCAGCGGGGGGACTAGCGTTTACTACAATGAGCAGTTCTTC CASGGTSVYYNEQFF
TRBJ1-2 . . TRBV23-1 TGCGCCAGCAGTCAAGGGACCCCGAGGGGCTATAGCTACACCTTC CASSQGTPRGYSYTF
TRBJ2-1 many . TRBV11-1 TGTGCCAGCAACTATAAGGGCGGCGATGAGCAGTTCTTC CASNYKGGDEQFF
TRBJ1-2 few TRBD1 TRBV13 TGTGCCAGCAGCTACAGGGGGATCTATGGCTACACCTTC CASSYRGIYGYTF
TRBJ2-3 many TRBD2 TRBV12-3/TRBV12-4 TGTGCCAGCACAACCCGGAGCGGGAGACGGGGAGATACGCAGTATTTT CASTTRSGRRGDTQYF
TRBJ1-4 many . TRBV13 TGTGCCAGCAGCTCGGGGCCAAATGAAAAACTGTTTTTT CASSSGPNEKLFF
TRBJ1-3 . . TRBV20-1 TGCAGTGCTAGAGGCGGAAACACCATATATTTT CSARGGNTIYF
TRBJ2-5 few . TRBV5-1 TGCGCCAGCAGCTCTACCGGGACACCCCGTGAAAGGACCCAGTACTTC CASSSTGTPRERTQYF
TRBJ2-1 few TRBD2 TRBV11-2 TGTGCCAGCAGCCCCCTGGGCGGGAGCTCCTACAATGAGCAGTTCTTC CASSPLGGSSYNEQFF
TRBJ2-7 medium-sized TRBD1 TRBV6-5 TGTGCCAGCAGCCCATTACCGGGACAGGGAAAAGACGAGCAGTACTTC CASSPLPGQGKDEQYF
TRBJ1-5 few . TRBV6-1 TGTGCCAGCAGTGGACAGGTCCATCAGCCCCAGCATTTT CASSGQVHQPQHF
TRBJ2-7 many . TRBV5-1 TGCGCCAGCAGCTTGGCCTACGCGACCTACGAGCAGTACTTC CASSLAYATYEQYF
TRBJ2-1 few TRBD2 TRBV19 TGTGCCAGTAGTATAGTCCTAGCGGGAGGCTCCTACAATGAGCAGTTCTTC CASSIVLAGGSYNEQFF
TRBJ2-7 many TRBD2 TRBV6-5 TGTGCCAGCAGTTCACATAGCGGGAGTGCCTACGAGCAGTACTTC CASSSHSGSAYEQYF
TRBJ2-1 few TRBD1 TRBV9 TGTGCCAGCACCCGGGACAGGGGGCGCGATGAGCAGTTCTTC CASTRDRGRDEQFF
TRBJ1-1 . TRBD1 TRBV30 TGTGCCGGTCAGGGGGCGCTTAGGACTGAAGCTTTCTTT CAGQGALRTEAFF
TRBJ1-1 many . TRBV7-9 TGTGCCAGCAGCTTAGAGGCTACCAGGGAGAGCCGAGCTTTCTTT CASSLEATRESRAFF